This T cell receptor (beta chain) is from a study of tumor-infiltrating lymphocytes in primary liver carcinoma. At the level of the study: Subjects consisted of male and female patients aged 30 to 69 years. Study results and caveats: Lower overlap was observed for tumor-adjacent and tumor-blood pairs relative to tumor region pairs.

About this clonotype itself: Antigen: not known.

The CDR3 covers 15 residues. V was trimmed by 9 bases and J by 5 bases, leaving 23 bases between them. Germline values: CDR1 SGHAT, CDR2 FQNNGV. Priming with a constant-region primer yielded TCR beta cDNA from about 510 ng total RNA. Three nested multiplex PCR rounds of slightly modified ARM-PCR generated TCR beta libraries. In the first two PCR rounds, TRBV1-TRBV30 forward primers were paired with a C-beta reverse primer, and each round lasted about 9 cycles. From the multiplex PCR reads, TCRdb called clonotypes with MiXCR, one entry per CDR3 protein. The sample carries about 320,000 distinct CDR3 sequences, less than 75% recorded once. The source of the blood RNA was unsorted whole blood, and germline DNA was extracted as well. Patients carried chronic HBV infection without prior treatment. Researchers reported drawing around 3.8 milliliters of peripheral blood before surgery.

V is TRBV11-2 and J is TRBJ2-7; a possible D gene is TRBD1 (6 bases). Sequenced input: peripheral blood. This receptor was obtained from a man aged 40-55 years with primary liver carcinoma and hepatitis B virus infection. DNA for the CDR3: TGTGCCAGTAGCCCTAGATGGATAGGGGGAAACGAGCAGTACTTC. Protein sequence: CASSPRWIGGNEQYF.